This T cell receptor (beta chain) emerged from a study of T cell repertoires in cytomegalovirus infection. At the level of the study: Indications came from public TCR beta signatures; they pointed to CMV infection and to a matching HLA type. Study results and limitations: Cumulative public TCR beta family frequency identified CMV carriers with the relevant HLA. The response measured ex vivo was dominated by TCR beta clonotypes (HLA-C-restricted and CMV-specific).

TCRdb analysed the reads with MiXCR anew, one entry per CDR3 protein. The sample yields about half a million distinct CDR3 sequences, under 55% seen once. Trimming pared 2 bases from V and 8 bases from J, leaving 18 bases between. The germline gives CDR1 SEHNR, CDR2 FQNEAQ (reference sequence). The CDR3 contains 16 residues. Concerning this clonotype: Antigen specificity is unknown.

The TCR originated in a human donor in good health (CMV status not recorded). Some clones in this sample may be carry-over from other donors' samples. The sequencing here drew on cultured PBMCs, taken from culture after CMV antigen stimulation. The V and J genes are TRBV7-9 and TRBJ1-4; D is possibly TRBD1 (5 bases). CDR3 loop: CASSLTTGPREEKLFF. The CDR3 region has the DNA TGTGCCAGCAGCTTAACTACAGGCCCGAGAGAGGAAAAACTGTTTTTT. The full variable domain, completed using reference TRBV7-9 and TRBJ1-4, is DTGVSQNPRHKITKRGQNVTFRCDPISEHNRLYWYRQTLGQGPEFLTYFQNEAQLEKSRLLSDRFSAERPKGSFSTLEIQRTEQGDSAMYLCASSLTTGPREEKLFFGSGTQLSVL.